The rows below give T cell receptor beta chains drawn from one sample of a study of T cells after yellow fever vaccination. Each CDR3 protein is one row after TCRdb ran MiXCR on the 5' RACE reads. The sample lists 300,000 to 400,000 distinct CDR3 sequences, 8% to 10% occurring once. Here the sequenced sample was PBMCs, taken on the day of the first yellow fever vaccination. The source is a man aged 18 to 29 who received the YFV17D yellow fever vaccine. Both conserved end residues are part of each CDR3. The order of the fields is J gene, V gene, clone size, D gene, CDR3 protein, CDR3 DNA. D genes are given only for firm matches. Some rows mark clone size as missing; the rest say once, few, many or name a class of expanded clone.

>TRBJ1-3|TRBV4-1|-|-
CASSQVAGPGNTIYF
TGCGCCAGCAGCCAAGTGGCGGGTCCTGGAAACACCATATATTTT
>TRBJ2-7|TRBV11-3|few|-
CASSSRTRGEQYF
TGTGCCAGCAGCAGCAGAACTAGGGGCGAGCAGTACTTC
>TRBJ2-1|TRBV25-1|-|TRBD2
CASETGGELFF
TGTGCCAGCGAAACGGGGGGGGAGCTGTTCTTC
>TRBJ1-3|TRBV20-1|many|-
CSATPFGDSSGNTIYF
TGCAGTGCTACACCATTCGGCGATAGCTCTGGAAACACCATATATTTT
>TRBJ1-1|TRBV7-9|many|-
CASSNYVDRAFF
TGTGCCAGCAGCAACTACGTAGACAGAGCTTTCTTT
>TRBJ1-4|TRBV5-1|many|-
CASSQTQPGTNEKLFF
TGCGCCAGCAGCCAAACCCAACCAGGGACCAATGAAAAACTGTTTTTT
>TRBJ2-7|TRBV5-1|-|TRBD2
CASRDLNGREQYF
TGCGCCAGCCGAGACCTAAACGGGAGGGAGCAGTACTTC
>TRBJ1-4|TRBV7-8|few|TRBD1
CASSPDRDEKLFF
TGTGCCAGCAGCCCCGACAGGGATGAAAAACTGTTTTTT
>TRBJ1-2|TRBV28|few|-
CASSFGGPVYGYTF
TGTGCCAGCAGTTTTGGGGGGCCCGTCTATGGCTACACCTTC
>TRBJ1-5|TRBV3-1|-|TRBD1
CASSQGYSGTGSNQPQHF
TGTGCCAGCAGCCAAGGATATTCCGGGACAGGGAGCAATCAGCCCCAGCATTTT
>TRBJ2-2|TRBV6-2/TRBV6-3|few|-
CASSSTGPGELFF
TGTGCCAGCAGTTCCACAGGGCCCGGGGAGCTGTTTTTT
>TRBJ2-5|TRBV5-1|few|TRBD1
CASSLARQGQETQYF
TGCGCCAGCAGCTTGGCCAGACAGGGTCAAGAGACCCAGTACTTC
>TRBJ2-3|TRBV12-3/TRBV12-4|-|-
CATGAGVDTQYF
TGTGCCACCGGGGCCGGGGTGGATACGCAGTATTTT
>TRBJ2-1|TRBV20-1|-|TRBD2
CSASLAGGRNEQFF
TGCAGTGCTTCCCTAGCGGGGGGGAGAAATGAGCAGTTCTTC
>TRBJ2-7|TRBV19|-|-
CASSMTGQTYEQYF
TGTGCCAGTAGTATGACCGGACAGACCTACGAGCAGTACTTC
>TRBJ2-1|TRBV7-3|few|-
CASSPAGTAVYNEQFF
TGTGCCAGCAGCCCCGCCGGGACCGCCGTCTACAATGAGCAGTTCTTC
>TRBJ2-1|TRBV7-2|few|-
CASSLYGLSTNEQFF
TGTGCCAGCAGCTTATACGGACTGTCCACAAATGAGCAGTTCTTC
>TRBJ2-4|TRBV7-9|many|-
CASSHQVDIQYF
TGTGCCAGCAGTCATCAGGTTGACATTCAGTACTTC
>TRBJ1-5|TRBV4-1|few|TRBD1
CASSQSGQGGQPQHF
TGCGCCAGCAGCCAATCGGGACAGGGAGGTCAGCCCCAGCATTTT
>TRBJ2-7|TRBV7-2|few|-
CASSFPTGSYEQYF
TGTGCCAGCAGCTTCCCGACAGGATCCTACGAGCAGTACTTC
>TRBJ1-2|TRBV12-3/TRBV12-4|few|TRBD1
CASSIASRGGYGYTF
TGTGCCAGCAGCATCGCCAGCAGGGGGGGTTATGGCTACACCTTC
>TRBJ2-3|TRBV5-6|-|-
CASSSTLPGEQYF
TGTGCCAGCAGCTCGACCCTACCGGGGGAGCAGTATTTT
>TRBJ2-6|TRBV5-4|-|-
CASIGDSGANVLTF
TGTGCCAGCATAGGGGACTCTGGGGCCAACGTCCTGACTTTC
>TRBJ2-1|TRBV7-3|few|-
CASSLPGQHNEQFF
TGTGCCAGCAGCTTACCGGGACAACACAATGAGCAGTTCTTC
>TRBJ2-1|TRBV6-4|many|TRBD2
CASSPTSDNEQFF
TGTGCCAGCAGTCCGACTAGCGACAATGAGCAGTTCTTC
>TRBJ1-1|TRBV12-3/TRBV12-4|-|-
CASSVYGVEAFF
TGTGCCAGCAGCGTTTACGGGGTTGAAGCTTTCTTT
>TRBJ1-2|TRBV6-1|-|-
CASSLTGLLGYTF
TGTGCCAGCAGCCTTACGGGGCTGCTAGGCTACACCTTC
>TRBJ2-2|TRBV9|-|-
CASSQIWGRTGELFF
TGTGCCAGCAGCCAGATATGGGGGCGAACCGGGGAGCTGTTTTTT
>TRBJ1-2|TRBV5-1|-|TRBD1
CASSHGIQGPYGYTF
TGCGCCAGCAGTCACGGAATACAGGGGCCCTATGGCTACACCTTC
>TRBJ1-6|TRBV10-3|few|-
CAISETGSSYNSPLHF
TGTGCCATCAGTGAGACAGGCAGCTCCTATAATTCACCCCTCCACTTT
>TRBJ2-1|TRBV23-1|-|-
CASSRRDEQFF
TGCGCCAGCAGTAGGAGGGATGAGCAGTTCTTC
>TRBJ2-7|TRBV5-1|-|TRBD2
CASSPGSGAFSYEQYF
TGCGCCAGCAGCCCGGGGAGCGGGGCGTTCTCCTACGAGCAGTACTTC
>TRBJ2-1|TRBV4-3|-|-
CASSQRTDSYNEQFF
TGCGCCAGCAGCCAGCGGACGGACTCCTACAATGAGCAGTTCTTC
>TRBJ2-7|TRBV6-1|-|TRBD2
CASSPTSGGTGEQYF
TGTGCCAGCAGCCCCACTAGCGGGGGAACTGGGGAGCAGTACTTC
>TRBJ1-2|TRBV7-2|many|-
CASSPGQNYGYTF
TGTGCCAGCAGCCCGGGACAAAACTATGGCTACACCTTC
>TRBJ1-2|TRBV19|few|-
CASSIGRIAYGYTF
TGTGCCAGTAGTATCGGGAGAATCGCCTATGGCTACACCTTC
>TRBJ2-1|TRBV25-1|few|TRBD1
CASSAQGSSYNEQFF
TGTGCCAGCAGCGCACAGGGGTCGAGCTACAATGAGCAGTTCTTC
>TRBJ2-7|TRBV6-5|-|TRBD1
CASSYSGGTGGYKQYF
TGTGCCAGCAGTTACTCGGGGGGGACAGGGGGCTATAAGCAGTACTTC
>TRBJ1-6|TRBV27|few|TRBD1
CASSSPNYRGNSPLHF
TGTGCCAGCAGTTCCCCTAATTACAGGGGCAATTCACCCCTCCACTTT
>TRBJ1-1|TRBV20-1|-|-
CSARYLGDVDTEAFF
TGCAGTGCTAGATATCTCGGGGATGTGGACACTGAAGCTTTCTTT
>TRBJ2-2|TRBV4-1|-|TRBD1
CASSQRQGVTGELFF
TGCGCCAGCAGCCAAAGACAGGGGGTCACCGGGGAGCTGTTTTTT
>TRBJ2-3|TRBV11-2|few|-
CASSSEWITQYF
TGTGCCAGCAGCTCAGAATGGATTACGCAGTATTTT
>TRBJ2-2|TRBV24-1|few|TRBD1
CATSGDRGLSTGELFF
TGTGCCACCAGTGGGGACAGGGGGCTAAGCACCGGGGAGCTGTTTTTT
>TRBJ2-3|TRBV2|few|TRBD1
CARSTEAGGQQYF
TGTGCCAGAAGCACTGAGGCAGGGGGCCAGCAGTATTTT
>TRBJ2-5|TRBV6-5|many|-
CASSYSRRKAEETQYF
TGTGCCAGCAGTTACTCAAGGCGGAAGGCTGAAGAGACCCAGTACTTC
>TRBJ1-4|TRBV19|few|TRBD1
CASSKQGAVEKLFF
TGTGCCAGTAGTAAACAGGGGGCGGTTGAAAAACTGTTTTTT
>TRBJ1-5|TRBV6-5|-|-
CASSYSSQYQPQHF
TGTGCCAGCAGTTACTCGTCACAGTATCAGCCCCAGCATTTT
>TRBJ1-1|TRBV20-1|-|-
CSASGAGGEAFF
TGCAGTGCTAGTGGGGCCGGTGGTGAAGCTTTCTTT
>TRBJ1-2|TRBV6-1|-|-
CASSPDRLYGYTF
TGTGCCAGCAGCCCCGACAGGCTCTATGGCTACACCTTC
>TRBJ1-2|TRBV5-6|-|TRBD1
CASSLEDRVGYGYTF
TGTGCCAGCAGCTTGGAGGACAGGGTGGGCTATGGCTACACCTTC
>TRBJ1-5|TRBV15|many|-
CATSRGVMEDRPQHF
TGTGCCACCAGCAGAGGTGTCATGGAGGATAGGCCCCAGCATTTT
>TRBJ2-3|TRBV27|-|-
CASSLSRGATDTQYF
TGTGCCAGCAGTTTATCTCGAGGGGCCACAGATACGCAGTATTTT
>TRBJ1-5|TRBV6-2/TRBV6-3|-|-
CASSRRGEDQPQHF
TGTGCCAGCAGCAGGAGAGGTGAAGATCAGCCCCAGCATTTT
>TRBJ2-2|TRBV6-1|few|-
CASSQIGTYYTGELFF
TGTGCCAGCAGTCAAATCGGGACATACTACACCGGGGAGCTGTTTTTT
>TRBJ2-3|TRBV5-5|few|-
CASSLGGGQDTQYF
TGTGCCAGCAGCTTGGGTGGCGGGCAAGATACGCAGTATTTT